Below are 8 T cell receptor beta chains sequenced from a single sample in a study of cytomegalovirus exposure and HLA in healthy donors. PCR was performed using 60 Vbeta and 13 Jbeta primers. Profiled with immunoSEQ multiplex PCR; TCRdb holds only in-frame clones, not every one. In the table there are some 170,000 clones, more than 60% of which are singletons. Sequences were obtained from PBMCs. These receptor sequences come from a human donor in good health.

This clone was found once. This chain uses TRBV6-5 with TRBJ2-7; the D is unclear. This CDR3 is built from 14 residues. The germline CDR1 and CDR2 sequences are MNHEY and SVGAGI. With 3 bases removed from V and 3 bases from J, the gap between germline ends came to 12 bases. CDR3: CASSYHSTYYEQYF. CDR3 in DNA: TGTGCCAGCAGTTATCATTCAACTTACTACGAGCAGTACTTC.

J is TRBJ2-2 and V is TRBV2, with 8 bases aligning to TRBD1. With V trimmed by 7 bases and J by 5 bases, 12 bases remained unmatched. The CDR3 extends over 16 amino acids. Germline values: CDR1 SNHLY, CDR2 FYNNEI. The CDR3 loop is CASTTRWTGITGELFF. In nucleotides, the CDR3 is TGTGCCAGCACTACGCGGTGGACAGGGATTACCGGGGAGCTGTTTTTT.

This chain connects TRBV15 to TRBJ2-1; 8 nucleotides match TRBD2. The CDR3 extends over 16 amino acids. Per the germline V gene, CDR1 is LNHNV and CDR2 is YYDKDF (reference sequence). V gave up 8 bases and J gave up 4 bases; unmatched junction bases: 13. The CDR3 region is CATSSGGRSLYNEQFF. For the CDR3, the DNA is TGTGCCACCTCAAGCGGGGGCCGTTCTTTATACAATGAGCAGTTCTTC. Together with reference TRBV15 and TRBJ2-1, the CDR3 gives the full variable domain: DAMVIQNPRYQVTQFGKPVTLSCSQTLNHNVMYWYQQKSSQAPKLLFHYYDKDFNNEADTPDNFQSRRPNTSFCFLDIRSPGLGDTAMYLCATSSGGRSLYNEQFFGPGTRLTVL.

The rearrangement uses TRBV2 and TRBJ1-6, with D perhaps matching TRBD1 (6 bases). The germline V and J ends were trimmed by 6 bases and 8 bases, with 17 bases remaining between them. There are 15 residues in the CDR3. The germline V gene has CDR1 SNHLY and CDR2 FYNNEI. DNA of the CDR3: TGTGCCAGCAGGCTCGGGACATCAGGGGATTCACCCCTCCACTTT. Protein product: CASRLGTSGDSPLHF.

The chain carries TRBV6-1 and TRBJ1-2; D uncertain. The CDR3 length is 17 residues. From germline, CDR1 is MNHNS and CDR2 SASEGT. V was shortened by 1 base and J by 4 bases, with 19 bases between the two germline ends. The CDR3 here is CASSEGAGEGLGYGYTF. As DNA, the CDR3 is TGTGCCAGCAGTGAAGGGGCGGGAGAGGGTTTGGGCTATGGCTACACCTTC.

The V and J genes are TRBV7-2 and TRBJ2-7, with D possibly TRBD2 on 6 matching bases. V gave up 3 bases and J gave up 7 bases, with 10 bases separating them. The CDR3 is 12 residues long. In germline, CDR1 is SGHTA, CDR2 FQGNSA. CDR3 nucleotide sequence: TGTGCCAGCAGCTTTTCAAGCGGGGAGCAGTACTTC. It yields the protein CASSFSSGEQYF.

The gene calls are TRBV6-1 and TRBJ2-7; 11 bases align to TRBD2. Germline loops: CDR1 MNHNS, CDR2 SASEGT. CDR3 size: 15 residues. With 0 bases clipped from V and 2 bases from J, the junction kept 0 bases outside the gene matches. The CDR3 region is CASSEASGGAYEQYF. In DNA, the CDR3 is TGTGCCAGCAGTGAAGCTAGCGGGGGGGCCTACGAGCAGTACTTC.

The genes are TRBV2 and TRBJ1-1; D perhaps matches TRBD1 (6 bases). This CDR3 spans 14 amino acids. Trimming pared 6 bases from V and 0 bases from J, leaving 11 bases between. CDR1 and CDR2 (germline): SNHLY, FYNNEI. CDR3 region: CASSEGVLNTEAFF. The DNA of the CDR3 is TGTGCCAGCAGCGAGGGGGTTTTGAACACTGAAGCTTTCTTT.